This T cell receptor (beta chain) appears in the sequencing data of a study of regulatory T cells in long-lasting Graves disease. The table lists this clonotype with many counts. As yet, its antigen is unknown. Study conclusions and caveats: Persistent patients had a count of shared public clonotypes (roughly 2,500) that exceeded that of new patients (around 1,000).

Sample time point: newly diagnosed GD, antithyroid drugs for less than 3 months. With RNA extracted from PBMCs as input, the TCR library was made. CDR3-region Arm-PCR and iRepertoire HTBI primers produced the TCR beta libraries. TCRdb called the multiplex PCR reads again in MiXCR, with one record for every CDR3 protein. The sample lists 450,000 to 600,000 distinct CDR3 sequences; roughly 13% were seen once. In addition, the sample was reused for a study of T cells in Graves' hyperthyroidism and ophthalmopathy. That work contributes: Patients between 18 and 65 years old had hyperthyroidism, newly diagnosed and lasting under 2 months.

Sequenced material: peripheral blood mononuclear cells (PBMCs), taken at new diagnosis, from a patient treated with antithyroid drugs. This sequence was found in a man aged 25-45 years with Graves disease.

The CDR3 coding sequence is TGTGCCAGCAGCCCCTATAGCGGGAGATGGTCCTACAATGAGCAGTTCTTC. Its translation is CASSPYSGRWSYNEQFF. This rearrangement joins TRBV12-3 or TRBV12-4 to TRBJ2-1; TRBD2 aligns across 9 bases. With V trimmed by 6 bases and J by 1 base, 10 bases remained unmatched. CDR3 length equals 17 residues.